The entry below describes one T cell receptor beta chain. The antigen this receptor binds is unknown. Base qualities are missing; no much larger clone stands one base away. The data are from a study of cytomegalovirus exposure and HLA in healthy donors (dated by TCRdb to about 2017). About the study as a whole: The 700 or so repertoires of the first cohort and the roughly 110 validation repertoires were produced on the same platform, according to a later analysis. High-throughput TCR immunosequencing, statistical association of individual TCRs with disease status, and machine learning were combined to predict cytomegalovirus infection status. The aim of the study was to test whether cataloging public T cell receptors could identify signatures of past pathogen exposure. Besides the first cohort of roughly 700 subjects, a separate validation cohort made up of roughly 120 different subjects was used. What the work shows at the level of the full study, not this receptor alone: All 110 or so repertoires were used to score co-occurrence in the validation cohort in a later analysis, because that analysis had no HLA typing for the cohort. Cytomegalovirus status was reported to be diagnosed by the classifier with high specificity and sensitivity in both the original and validation cohorts. Three of the identified cytomegalovirus-associated TCR beta chains were confirmed in vitro to be specific for cytomegalovirus antigens. The authors suggested that the approach could potentially be generalized to other disease states and immunological phenotypes. In the study, some 180 TCR beta chains were listed as associated with cytomegalovirus. Of the cluster scores, around 95% were above 0 in a later analysis, which found that TCRs clustered in the first cohort also tended to co-occur in the 90 to 150 validation repertoires. While some public TCRs were present in many individuals, most TCR sequences turned up only very rarely across donors.

The library was obtained by the immunoSEQ multiplex PCR assay. In the authors' own workflow: A statistical classification framework was built to diagnose cytomegalovirus status from the catalog of TCR beta chain sequences. Sourced from immuneACCESS, this table was stored by TCRdb with only in-frame sequences that have V and J called. A share of the clones is absent; for the studies checked, an unresolved V gene accounts for under half, and the remainder has no known explanation. V and J calls and clone size come straight from that table; D and trimming were deduced from the DNA. This sample gives 120,000 or so clones in total; around 86% of them show up just once. 1.5% to 2% of the sample goes to the ten largest clones. Separate from the roughly 660-subject first cohort, the validation cohort of about 110 subjects was the group to which the donors belonged. V lost 6 bases and J lost 6 bases, and the count of bases not matched to a germline gene is 6. The CDR1 and CDR2 encoded by the germline V gene (reference sequence) are SEHNR and FQNEAQ. The CDR3, from cysteine to phenylalanine, totals 13 residues. The CDR3 DNA has 39 bases and is translated from base 1.

This receptor was taken from a woman between 18 and 29 years old in good health and CMV-seronegative. The sequencing sample was made of PBMCs. The receptor chain draws on TRBV7-9 and TRBJ2-7; 9 nucleotides in the junction match TRBD1. The CDR3 amino acid sequence is: CASSGQGFREQYF. The bases are TGTGCCAGCAGTGGACAGGGGTTTCGCGAGCAGTACTTC.